What follows are 18 T cell receptor beta chains derived from one specimen sequenced in a study of cytomegalovirus exposure and HLA in healthy donors (dated by TCRdb to the late 2010s). The method behind the library was the immunoSEQ multiplex PCR assay. TCRdb limited this immuneACCESS table to in-frame rearrangements with V and J called. A share of clones is missing; checked studies link under half to unresolved V genes, and the rest is unexplained. The sample profile shows 100,000 to 150,000 clones; nearly 90% of them were found once. The ten largest make up about 1% of the sample. The material sequenced was PBMCs. Source of these receptors: a woman aged 18-35 years in good health and CMV-seronegative.

The chain links TRBV19 to TRBJ1-5; TRBD1 agrees at 9 bases. The CDR3 spans 13 residues. Germline V gives CDR1 LNHDA, CDR2 SQIVND (reference sequence). The ends lost 8 bases at V and 3 bases at J; junction bases unmatched: 2. The CDR3 DNA follows: TGTGCCAGTGGGACAGGGTTCAATCAGCCCCAGCATTTT. It translates to CASGTGFNQPQHF.

The chain joins TRBV27 to TRBJ2-2, with 10 bases lining up with TRBD1. This CDR3 region has 14 residues. Germline CDR1 reads MNHEY; CDR2 reads SMNVEV (reference sequence). The junction had 5 bases not matched to a gene; V was cut back by 6 bases and J by 7 bases. DNA for the CDR3: TGTGCCAGCAGGCAAGGACAGGGGGGCGGGGAGCTGTTTTTT. Its protein product is CASRQGQGGGELFF.

V and J are TRBV5-6 and TRBJ1-1; D may be TRBD1 (5 bases). V was shortened by 1 base and J by 4 bases, with 11 bases between the two germline ends. The CDR3 consists of 14 residues. Per germline, CDR1 SGHDT and CDR2 YYEEEE. The CDR3 sequence: CASSLSGDTTEAFF. The CDR3 DNA sequence: TGTGCCAGCAGCTTGTCGGGGGATACCACTGAAGCTTTCTTT. The full variable domain, completed using reference TRBV5-6 and TRBJ1-1, is DAGVTQSPTHLIKTRGQQVTLRCSPKSGHDTVSWYQQALGQGPQFIFQYYEEEERQRGNFPDRFSGHQFPNYSSELNVNALLLGDSALYLCASSLSGDTTEAFFGQGTRLTVV.

This chain uses TRBV28 with TRBJ2-3; TRBD2 is a possible D gene (7 bases). CDR1 MDHEN and CDR2 SYDVKM come from the germline V gene. CDR3 size: 17 residues. Trimming took off 5 bases at V and 4 bases at J, with 22 bases between the two ends. The CDR3 spells CASSPSPPGAGADTQYF. DNA of the CDR3: TGTGCCAGCAGTCCCAGCCCCCCAGGGGCGGGGGCAGATACGCAGTATTTT.

This clone was observed a few times. Other DNA sequences from this sample encode an identical CDR3 as well. The chain recombines TRBV14 with TRBJ2-5, with D possibly being TRBD1 (6 bases). From germline, CDR1 is SGHDN and CDR2 FVKESK. The V gene lost 0 bases and the J gene lost 4 bases, with 12 bases spanning the gap. The CDR3 is made up of 15 amino acids. The CDR3 DNA follows: TGTGCCAGCAGCCAAGACCACCACAGGGTAGAGACCCAGTACTTC. Translating it yields CASSQDHHRVETQYF.

The chain links TRBV18 to TRBJ1-1, with D unclear. The CDR3 is 14 amino acids. The germline gives CDR1 KGHSH, CDR2 LQKENI. Trimming cost V 2 bases and J 3 bases, with 10 bases left between them. The DNA for the CDR3 is TGTGCCAGCTCACCAAATTTGAGGGACACTGAAGCTTTCTTT. Protein sequence: CASSPNLRDTEAFF.

This chain connects TRBV10-1 to TRBJ2-1, with 11 positions matching TRBD2. Germline V gene sequence: CDR1 WNHNN, CDR2 SYGVQD (reference sequence). Losses at the gene ends were 4 bases for V and 7 bases for J; bases not matched to a gene: 6. CDR3 length: 15 amino acids. The CDR3 region has the DNA TGCGCCAGCAGTGCCACTAGCGGGGGAGGGAATGAGCAGTTCTTC. It encodes CASSATSGGGNEQFF.

The chain combines TRBV4-1 with TRBJ1-2; D possibly corresponds to TRBD1 (5 bases). Per germline, CDR1 MGHRA and CDR2 YSYEKL. The CDR3 is 16 amino acids. The germline V and J ends were trimmed by 4 bases and 8 bases, with 23 bases remaining between them. As DNA, the CDR3 is TGCGCCAGCAGCCTCACGGGGGTAACCGGGGTAAAGGGCTACACCTTC. This gives the protein CASSLTGVTGVKGYTF.

The chain is built from TRBV19 and TRBJ2-5, with 9 bases matching TRBD2. This CDR3 is 12 amino acids long. CDR1 is LNHDA, CDR2 SQIVND, per germline (reference sequence). V trimming: 7 bases; J trimming: 3 bases; junction bases outside the gene matches: 0. The CDR3 region is CASTSGKETQYF. CDR3 DNA sequence: TGTGCCAGTACTAGCGGGAAAGAGACCCAGTACTTC.

This chain uses TRBV5-4 with TRBJ2-1; the match to TRBD2 covers 11 bases. The CDR3 is 13 residues long. Unmatched junction bases numbered 4, after V lost 4 bases and J lost 10 bases. In germline, CDR1 is SGHNT, CDR2 YYREEE (reference sequence). Here the CDR3 DNA reads TGTGCCAGCAGCGAGAGGACTAGCGGGGAGCAGTTCTTC. Residues: CASSERTSGEQFF. Combining the CDR3 with reference TRBV5-4 and TRBJ2-1 gives the whole variable domain ETGVTQSPTHLIKTRGQQVTLRCSSQSGHNTVSWYQQALGQGPQFIFQYYREEENGRGNFPPRFSGLQFPNYSSELNVNALELDDSALYLCASSERTSGEQFFGPGTRLTVL.

The chain is built from TRBV28 and TRBJ1-2; TRBD1 matches at 11 bases. The CDR3 totals 15 residues. The V gene end was trimmed by 6 bases and the J gene end by 5 bases; junction bases not matched to a gene: 8. Germline lookup yields CDR1 MDHEN and CDR2 SYDVKM. In DNA, the CDR3 is TGTGCCAGCAGCTCCGGGACAGGGGGATGGTATGGCTACACCTTC. Amino acid sequence: CASSSGTGGWYGYTF.

The chain has TRBV9 and TRBJ2-2; D call uncertain. Trimming left V 0 bases short and J 2 bases short, with 8 bases between. The CDR3 has 15 amino acids. Germline lookup yields CDR1 SGDLS and CDR2 YYNGEE. This CDR3 is CASSVGAINTGELFF. Written as DNA, the CDR3 is TGTGCCAGCAGCGTAGGGGCGATCAACACCGGGGAGCTGTTTTTT.

This clone was counted a few times. This rearrangement joins TRBV15 to TRBJ2-7; possible D gene TRBD2, 5 bases. CDR1 and CDR2 (germline): LNHNV, YYDKDF (reference sequence). This CDR3 region has 15 residues. V was trimmed by 0 bases and J by 5 bases, leaving 14 bases between them. Here the CDR3 reads CATSRDSGSFDEQYF. The DNA of the CDR3 is TGTGCCACCAGCAGAGATTCGGGGTCATTTGACGAGCAGTACTTC.

The rearrangement joins TRBV4-1 to TRBJ1-4; 10 bases are shared with TRBD1. This CDR3 has 16 residues. Looked up from germline, CDR1 is MGHRA and CDR2 is YSYEKL. The ends lost 4 bases at V and 3 bases at J; junction bases unmatched: 5. CDR3 nucleotide sequence: TGCGCCAGCAGCCTGGGACAGGGGTTACCTAATGAAAAACTGTTTTTT. Its protein product is CASSLGQGLPNEKLFF.

The genes are TRBV6-1 and TRBJ2-7; weak D call: TRBD2 (7 bases). CDR3 size: 14 residues. Per germline, CDR1 MNHNS and CDR2 SASEGT. DNA for the CDR3: TGTGCCAGCAGTGAAACAAGGGGGGGCGACGACCAGTACGTC. Encoded protein: CASSETRGGDDQYV.

The chain combines TRBV7-2 with TRBJ2-1; 9 nucleotides agree with TRBD2. CDR3 size: 16 residues. Germline assignment: CDR1 SGHTA and CDR2 FQGNSA. The ends lost 5 bases at V and 6 bases at J; junction bases unmatched: 11. CDR3 loop: CASSATKGSGGNEQFF. As DNA, the CDR3 is TGTGCCAGCAGCGCAACCAAGGGTAGCGGGGGCAATGAGCAGTTCTTC.

V gene TRBV5-1 combines with J gene TRBJ1-1, with 9 bases identical to TRBD1. The CDR3 contains 14 residues. The V and J ends lost 2 bases and 11 bases, in that order; junction bases with no gene match: 10. CDR1 is SGHRS, CDR2 YFSETQ, per germline. This CDR3 is CASSFRQGGRLAFF. The CDR3 nucleotides read TGCGCCAGCAGCTTCCGACAGGGGGGGCGATTGGCTTTCTTT.

The CDR3 DNA reads as TGTGCCAGCAGCCCAGGGGGCACTTACACCGGGGAGCTGTTTTTT. It specifies CASSPGGTYTGELFF. J is TRBJ2-2 and V is TRBV7-6; 8 nucleotides agree with TRBD1. The CDR3 is made up of 15 amino acids. Germline V lookup: CDR1 SGHVS, CDR2 FNYEAQ. The trim removed 5 bases at V and 3 bases at J, leaving 5 bases unmatched.